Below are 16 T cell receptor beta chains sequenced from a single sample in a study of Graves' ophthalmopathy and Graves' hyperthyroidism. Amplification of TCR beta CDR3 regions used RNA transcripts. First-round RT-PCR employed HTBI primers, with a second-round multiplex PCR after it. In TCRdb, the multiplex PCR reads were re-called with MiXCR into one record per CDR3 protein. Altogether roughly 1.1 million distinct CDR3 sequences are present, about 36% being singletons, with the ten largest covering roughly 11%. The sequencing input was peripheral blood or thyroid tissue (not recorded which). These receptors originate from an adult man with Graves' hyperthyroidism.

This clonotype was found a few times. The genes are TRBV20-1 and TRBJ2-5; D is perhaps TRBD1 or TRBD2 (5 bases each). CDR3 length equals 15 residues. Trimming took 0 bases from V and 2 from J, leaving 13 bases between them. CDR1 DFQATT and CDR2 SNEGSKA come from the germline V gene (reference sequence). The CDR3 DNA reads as TGCAGTGCTAGAGACAGGGAGAAGGGGCAAGAGACCCAGTACTTC. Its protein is CSARDREKGQETQYF.

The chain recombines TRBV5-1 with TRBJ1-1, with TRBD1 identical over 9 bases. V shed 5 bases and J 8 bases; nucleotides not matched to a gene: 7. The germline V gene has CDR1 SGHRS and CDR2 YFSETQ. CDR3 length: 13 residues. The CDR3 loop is CASRRTGDKEAFF. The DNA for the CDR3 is TGCGCCAGCAGGAGGACAGGGGATAAAGAAGCTTTCTTT.

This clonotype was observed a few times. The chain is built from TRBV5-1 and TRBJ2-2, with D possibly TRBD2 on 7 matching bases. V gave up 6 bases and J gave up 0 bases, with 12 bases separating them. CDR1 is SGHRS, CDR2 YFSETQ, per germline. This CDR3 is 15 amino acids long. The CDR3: CASKGGGANTGELFF. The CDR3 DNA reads TGCGCCAGCAAGGGAGGGGGAGCGAACACCGGGGAGCTGTTTTTT.

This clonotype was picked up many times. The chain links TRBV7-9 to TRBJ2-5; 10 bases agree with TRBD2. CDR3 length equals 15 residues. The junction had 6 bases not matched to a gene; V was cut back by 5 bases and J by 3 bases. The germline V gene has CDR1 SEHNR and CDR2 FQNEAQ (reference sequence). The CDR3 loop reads CASSPRTSGKETQYF. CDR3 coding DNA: TGTGCCAGCAGCCCGCGGACTAGCGGAAAAGAGACCCAGTACTTC.

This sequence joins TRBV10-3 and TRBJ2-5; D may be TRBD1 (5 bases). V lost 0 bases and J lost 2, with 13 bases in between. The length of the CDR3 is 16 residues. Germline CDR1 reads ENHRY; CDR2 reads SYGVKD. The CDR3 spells CAISESYRPAQETQYF. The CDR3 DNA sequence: TGTGCCATCAGTGAGTCCTACAGGCCAGCACAAGAGACCCAGTACTTC.

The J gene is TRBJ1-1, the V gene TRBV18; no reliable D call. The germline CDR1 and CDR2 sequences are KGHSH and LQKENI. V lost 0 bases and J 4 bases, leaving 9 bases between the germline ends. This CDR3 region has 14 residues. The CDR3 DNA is TGTGCCAGCTCACCACCGGAGGCAACCACTGAAGCTTTCTTT. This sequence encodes CASSPPEATTEAFF. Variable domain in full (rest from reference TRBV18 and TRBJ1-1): NAGVMQNPRHLVRRRGQEARLRCSPMKGHSHVYWYRQLPEEGLKFMVYLQKENIIDESGMPKERFSAEFPKEGPSILRIQQVVRGDSAAYFCASSPPEATTEAFFGQGTRLTVV.

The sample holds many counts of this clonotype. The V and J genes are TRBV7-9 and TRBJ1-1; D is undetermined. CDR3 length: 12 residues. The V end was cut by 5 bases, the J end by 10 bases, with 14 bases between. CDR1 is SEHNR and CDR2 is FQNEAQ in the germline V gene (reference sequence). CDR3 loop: CASSLLGGVAFF. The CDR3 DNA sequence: TGTGCCAGCAGCCTATTAGGTGGTGTAGCTTTCTTT.

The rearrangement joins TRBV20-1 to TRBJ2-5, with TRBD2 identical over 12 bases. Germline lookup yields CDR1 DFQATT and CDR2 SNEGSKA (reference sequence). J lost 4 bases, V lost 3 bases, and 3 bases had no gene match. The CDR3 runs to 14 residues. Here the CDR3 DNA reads TGCAGTGCTAGGACTAGCGGGAGTGCAGAGACCCAGTACTTC. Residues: CSARTSGSAETQYF.

CDR3 amino acids: CASSFGQGPKEKLFF. The CDR3, as DNA: TGTGCCAGCAGCTTTGGACAGGGTCCAAAGGAAAAACTGTTTTTT. This chain joins TRBV5-6 and TRBJ1-4, with TRBD1 identical over 8 bases. Germline values: CDR1 SGHDT, CDR2 YYEEEE. This CDR3 spans 15 amino acids. Unmatched junction bases numbered 8, after V lost 2 bases and J lost 8 bases. Filled out from reference TRBV5-6 and TRBJ1-4, the complete variable domain reads DAGVTQSPTHLIKTRGQQVTLRCSPKSGHDTVSWYQQALGQGPQFIFQYYEEEERQRGNFPDRFSGHQFPNYSSELNVNALLLGDSALYLCASSFGQGPKEKLFFGSGTQLSVL.

The CDR3: CATSFEGGEQFF. Written as DNA, the CDR3 is TGTGCCACCTCATTCGAAGGAGGTGAGCAGTTCTTC. V gene TRBV24-1 combines with J gene TRBJ2-1; D is perhaps TRBD2 (5 bases). V lost 9 bases and J 9 bases, leaving 14 bases between the germline ends. Per germline, CDR1 KGHDR and CDR2 SFDVKD. CDR3 length: 12 amino acids.

For the CDR3, the DNA is TGTGCCAGCAGCCGCATTTCAGGTGAAAAACTGTTTTTT. Translation: CASSRISGEKLFF. The chain is built from TRBV3-2 and TRBJ1-4. TRBV3-2 is deemed a pseudogene. The CDR3 runs 13 residues.

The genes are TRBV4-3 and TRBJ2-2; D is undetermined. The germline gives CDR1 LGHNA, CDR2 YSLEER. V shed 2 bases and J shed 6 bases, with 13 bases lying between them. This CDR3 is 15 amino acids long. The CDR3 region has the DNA TGCGCCAGCAGCCAATTGCAGGATCTCCCCGGGGAGCTGTTTTTT. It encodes CASSQLQDLPGELFF.

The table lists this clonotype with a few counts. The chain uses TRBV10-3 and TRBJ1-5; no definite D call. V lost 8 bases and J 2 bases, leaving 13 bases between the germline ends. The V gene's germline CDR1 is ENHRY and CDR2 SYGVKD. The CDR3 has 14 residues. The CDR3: CAIQAVVGNQPQHF. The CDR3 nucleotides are TGTGCCATCCAGGCAGTAGTTGGCAATCAGCCCCAGCATTTT.

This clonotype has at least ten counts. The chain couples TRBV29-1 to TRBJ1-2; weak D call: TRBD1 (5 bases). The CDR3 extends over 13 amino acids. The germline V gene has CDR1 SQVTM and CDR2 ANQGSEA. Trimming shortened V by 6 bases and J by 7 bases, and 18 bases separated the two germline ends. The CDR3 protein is CSVPADWGSGYTF. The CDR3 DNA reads TGCAGCGTACCTGCGGACTGGGGGAGTGGCTACACCTTC. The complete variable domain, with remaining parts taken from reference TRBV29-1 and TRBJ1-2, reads SAVISQKPSRDICQRGTSLTIQCQVDSQVTMMFWYRQQPGQSLTLIATANQGSEATYESGFVIDKFPISRPNLTFSTLTVSNMSPEDSSIYLCSVPADWGSGYTFGSGTRLTVV.

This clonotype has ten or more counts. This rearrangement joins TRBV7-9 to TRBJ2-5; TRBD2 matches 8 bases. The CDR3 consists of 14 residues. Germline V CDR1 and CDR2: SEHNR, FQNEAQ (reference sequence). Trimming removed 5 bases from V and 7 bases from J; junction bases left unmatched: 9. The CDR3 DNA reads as TGTGCCAGCAGCATCGGGGGGGCCTTGGGGACCCAGTACTTC. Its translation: CASSIGGALGTQYF.

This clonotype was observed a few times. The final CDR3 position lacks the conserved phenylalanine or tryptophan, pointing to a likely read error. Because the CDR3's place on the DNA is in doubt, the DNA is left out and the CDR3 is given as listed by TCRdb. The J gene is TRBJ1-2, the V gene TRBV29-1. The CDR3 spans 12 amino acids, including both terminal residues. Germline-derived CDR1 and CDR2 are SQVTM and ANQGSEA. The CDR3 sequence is CSAQAGGGRRSY.